This TCR beta chain emerged from a study of blood T cell repertoires in COVID-19. In the study overall: The samples span acute and convalescent COVID-19 from the United States, Italy and Spain. PBMCs, B-cell-depleted T cells, or T cells provided the cDNA or gDNA that made up the material.

Seattle participants joined during active infection and were tracked over time. In the original processing: Scientists estimated how many nucleated cells there were by amplifying reference gene primers. Clones were sequenced by immunoSEQ multiplex PCR, and TCRdb holds only the in-frame ones, with some missing. V, J and clone size are taken as reported in that table, and D and trimming were inferred from the DNA itself. The top ten hold roughly 10% of the sample, which has fewer than 60,000 clones, 82% seen once. The material sequenced was peripheral blood. The receptor comes from an elderly man with COVID-19, enrolled during active disease.

CDR3 DNA: TGTGCCAGCAGCCCCAAGGGGGTCACCTACGAGCAGTACTTC. It codes for CASSPKGVTYEQYF. V gene TRBV7-2 combines with J gene TRBJ2-7; a possible D gene is TRBD1 (6 bases). The V gene's germline CDR1 is SGHTA and CDR2 FQGNSA. The ends were cut back, 5 bases at V and 2 bases at J, with 13 bases in the middle. CDR3 size: 14 residues.